This entry features one T cell receptor (beta chain) sequence. The target antigen is unknown. The data originate from a study of graft-versus-host responses after intestinal transplantation. Study-level information: Anti-thymocyte globulin was used for induction in all recipients, who then took tacrolimus and steroids for approximately 3 years.

Germline-derived CDR1 and CDR2 are LNHDA and SQIVND (reference sequence). This CDR3 has 15 residues. With 2 bases removed from V and 5 bases from J, the gap between germline ends came to 16 bases. Here immunoSEQ multiplex PCR was the method, and the copy in TCRdb shows in-frame clones only, minus some. The sample gives 80,000 to 95,000 clones, 93% of which show up once; 2% to 2.5% is in the top ten. Study-wide results and limits: High graft-versus-host to host-versus-graft T cell clonal ratios marked allografts of patients with graft-donor macrochimerism.

The genes are TRBV19 and TRBJ2-7; D perhaps matches TRBD1 (5 bases). Sample: unstimulated CD8+ T cells sorted from spleen or lymph node cells, taken before intestinal transplant. The clonotype was recovered from a human donor who received an intestinal transplant. The CDR3 DNA follows: TGTGCCAGTAGTATATCTACAGGAACTGGGGACGAGCAGTACTTC. Its protein is CASSISTGTGDEQYF.